The 8 T cell receptor beta chains in this list originate from one sample, sequenced in a study of CD8+CD57+ T cells in acquired aplastic anemia. Genomic DNA, serving as template, underwent TCR beta VDJ and CDR3 profiling. TCRdb redid the calling of the reads with MiXCR, one entry per CDR3 protein. The sample lists about 160,000 distinct CDR3 sequences; approximately 43% were seen once. Sequencing was performed on sorted CD4+, CD8+, or CD8+CD57+ T cells (not recorded which) from PBMCs. The receptors originated from a human donor in good health.

This sequence joins TRBV25-1 and TRBJ1-2, with no clear D. Deletions cut 3 bases from V and 3 bases from J, with 5 bases between. The CDR3 length is 12 residues. The germline CDR1 and CDR2 sequences are MGHDK and SYGVNS. CDR3 coding DNA: TGTGCCAGCAGTGAGAGCTACTATGGCTACACCTTC. It translates to CASSESYYGYTF.

This clonotype was seen at least ten times. The chain recombines TRBV20-1 with TRBJ1-4; the D gene is possibly TRBD1 (5 bases). Looked up from germline, CDR1 is DFQATT and CDR2 is SNEGSKA (reference sequence). V lost 1 base, J lost 7 bases, and 10 bases lay in between. This CDR3 has 13 amino acids. The chain's CDR3 is CSARVSGGEKLFF. Written as DNA, the CDR3 is TGCAGTGCTAGAGTCAGCGGGGGTGAAAAACTGTTTTTT.

As to this clonotype: A read error may account for a junction end that differs from germline. CDR3 nucleotides: TGTGCCAGCAGCTTATCCCAGGGGAGCACGGATACGCAGTATTTT. It is translated as CASSLSQGSTDTQYF. The gene calls are TRBV11-2 and TRBJ2-3; maybe TRBD1 (6 bases). Germline assignment: CDR1 SGHAT and CDR2 FQNNGV. CDR3 length: 15 residues.

J is TRBJ2-7 and V is TRBV10-3, with D unresolved. CDR1 and CDR2 from the germline V gene are ENHRY and SYGVKD. The CDR3 extends over 13 amino acids. V was shortened by 3 bases and J by 2 bases, with 8 bases between the two germline ends. CDR3 DNA sequence: TGTGCCATCAGTGACAGCAAAGCCTACGAGCAGTACTTC. Protein product: CAISDSKAYEQYF.

This clonotype was seen repeatedly, ten times or more. The J gene is TRBJ2-1, the V gene TRBV7-3, with D uncertain. Germline CDR1 SGHTA, CDR2 FQGTGA. The CDR3 length is 12 residues. V lost 1 base to trimming and J lost 6 bases, with 4 bases between them. This CDR3 is CASSLRGNEQFF. CDR3 nucleotide sequence: TGTGCCAGCAGCTTAAGAGGCAATGAGCAGTTCTTC.

V and J are TRBV10-3 and TRBJ1-1; no clear D gene. CDR3 length: 14 amino acids. The germline V and J ends were trimmed by 7 bases and 4 bases, with 16 bases remaining between them. The germline gives CDR1 ENHRY, CDR2 SYGVKD. CDR3 region: CAITKDVSGTEAFF. CDR3 DNA sequence: TGTGCCATCACCAAGGACGTTTCGGGCACTGAAGCTTTCTTT.

The table lists this clonotype with a count of one. The chain has TRBV11-1 and TRBJ1-2, with 9 bases fitting TRBD1. The length of the CDR3 is 19 residues. CDR1 is SGHAT, CDR2 FQDESV, per germline (reference sequence). Germline trimming cut 0 bases from V and 8 bases from J; bases unmatched to any gene: 19. The CDR3 nucleotides read TGTGCCAGCAGCTTAGCGTCGACAGGGGGTTTTGGCTCCATCCCGGGCTACACCTTC. Its translation: CASSLASTGGFGSIPGYTF.

This chain connects TRBV2 to TRBJ1-4; 9 nucleotides line up with TRBD1. Germline CDR1 is SNHLY and CDR2 is FYNNEI. V lost 7 bases, J lost 1 base, and 4 bases stayed unmatched. CDR3 size: 15 residues. This CDR3 reads CASIRDRVTNEKLFF. CDR3 DNA sequence: TGTGCCAGCATCCGGGACAGGGTAACTAATGAAAAACTGTTTTTT.